Following are 8 T cell receptor beta chains from one sample sequenced in a study of blood T cell repertoires in COVID-19. Assay used: immunoSEQ multiplex PCR; TCRdb lists only in-frame clones, some missing. The sample carries about 40,000 clones, about 88% recorded once. The sample comprised peripheral blood. These receptors originate from a human donor in a cohort sampled during active COVID-19.

The rearrangement joins TRBV15 to TRBJ2-1; 10 bases fit TRBD1. The CDR3 is 16 amino acids. J lost 8 bases, V lost 0 bases, and 7 bases had no gene match. Germline CDR1 LNHNV, CDR2 YYDKDF (reference sequence). CDR3 sequence reads: CATSRDSGTGVHEQFF. CDR3 DNA sequence: TGTGCCACCAGCAGAGACTCCGGGACAGGGGTTCATGAGCAGTTCTTC.

This clone was picked up one time. The V gene is TRBV7-6, the J gene TRBJ1-2, with 8 bases matching TRBD1. Trimming cost V 5 bases and J 4 bases; bases outside gene matches: 9. CDR1 and CDR2 from the germline V gene are SGHVS and FNYEAQ. The CDR3 spans 15 residues. CDR3 protein: CASSPRTGSGYGYTF. DNA for the CDR3: TGTGCCAGCAGCCCTCGGACAGGGTCCGGCTATGGCTACACCTTC.

This clone has only one observation. The chain combines TRBV2 with TRBJ2-1, with 11 bases fitting TRBD2. Trimming at V came to 6 bases and at J to 7 bases, leaving 5 bases not matched to a gene. The CDR3 is 14 amino acids. Germline CDR1 reads SNHLY; CDR2 reads FYNNEI. CDR3 protein: CASSGLAGGNEQFF. CDR3 sequence (DNA): TGTGCCAGCAGCGGACTAGCGGGCGGGAATGAGCAGTTCTTC.

This chain connects TRBV29-1 to TRBJ2-3; 7 positions agree with TRBD2. The CDR3 spans 14 residues. CDR1 and CDR2 from the germline V gene are SQVTM and ANQGSEA. Trimming at V came to 6 bases and at J to 1 base, leaving 7 bases not matched to a gene. The CDR3 is CSVSGGARTDTQYF. The CDR3 DNA sequence: TGCAGCGTATCGGGGGGAGCCCGCACAGATACGCAGTATTTT.

This clone was counted a single time. This specimen includes other DNA sequences encoding the same CDR3. The V gene is TRBV7-9, the J gene TRBJ1-1, with D possibly TRBD1 on 6 matching bases. The CDR3 loop spans 15 amino acids. Germline V gene sequence: CDR1 SEHNR, CDR2 FQNEAQ (reference sequence). V lost 0 bases and J lost 1, with 9 bases in between. The DNA of the CDR3 is TGTGCCAGCAGCTTAGCGGGCAGGGGGAACACTGAAGCTTTCTTT. Protein product: CASSLAGRGNTEAFF.

The V call is TRBV7-2, the J call TRBJ2-3; TRBD2 aligns across 10 bases. The CDR3 has 17 amino acids. Germline V gives CDR1 SGHTA, CDR2 FQGNSA. V gave up 1 base and J gave up 2 bases; unmatched junction bases: 6. The CDR3 loop reads CASSLGLAGGFTDTQYF. CDR3 bases: TGTGCCAGCAGCTTAGGACTAGCGGGCGGATTCACAGATACGCAGTATTTT. Complete variable domain (other parts from reference TRBV7-2 and TRBJ2-3): GAGVSQSPSNKVTEKGKDVELRCDPISGHTALYWYRQSLGQGLEFLIYFQGNSAPDKSGLPSDRFSAERTGGSVSTLTIQRTQQEDSAVYLCASSLGLAGGFTDTQYFGPGTRLTVL.

The chain recombines TRBV27 with TRBJ2-1, with no clear D. Germline CDR1 reads MNHEY; CDR2 reads SMNVEV (reference sequence). The ends were cut back, 0 bases at V and 7 bases at J, with 7 bases in the middle. The length of the CDR3 is 13 residues. The CDR3 DNA reads as TGTGCCAGCAGTTTATCGACGGAGAATGAGCAGTTCTTC. It is translated as CASSLSTENEQFF.

J is TRBJ2-1 and V is TRBV19; the D gene is possibly TRBD2 (8 bases). The CDR3 covers 14 residues. Trimming pared 3 bases from V and 9 bases from J, leaving 15 bases between. The V gene's germline CDR1 is LNHDA and CDR2 SQIVND (reference sequence). As DNA, the CDR3 is TGTGCCAGTAGTATTCCGGGAGGGGGCAGTGAGCAGTTCTTC. Encoded protein: CASSIPGGGSEQFF.